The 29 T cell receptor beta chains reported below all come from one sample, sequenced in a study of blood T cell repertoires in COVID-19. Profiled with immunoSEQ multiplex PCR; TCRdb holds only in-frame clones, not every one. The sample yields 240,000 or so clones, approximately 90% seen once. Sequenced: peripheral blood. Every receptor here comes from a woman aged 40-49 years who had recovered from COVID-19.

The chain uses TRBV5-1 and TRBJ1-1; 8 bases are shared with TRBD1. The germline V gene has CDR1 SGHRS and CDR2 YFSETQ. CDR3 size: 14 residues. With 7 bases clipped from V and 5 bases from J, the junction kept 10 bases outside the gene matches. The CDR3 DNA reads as TGCGCCAGCCGCCCCGGACAGGGAGGAACTGAAGCTTTCTTT. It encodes CASRPGQGGTEAFF.

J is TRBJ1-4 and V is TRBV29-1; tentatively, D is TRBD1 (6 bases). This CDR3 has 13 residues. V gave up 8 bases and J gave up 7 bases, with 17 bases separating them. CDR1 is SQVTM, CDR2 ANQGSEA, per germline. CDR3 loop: CSTLGQRGEKLFF. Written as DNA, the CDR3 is TGCAGCACCCTCGGACAGCGGGGTGAAAAACTGTTTTTT.

In DNA form, the CDR3 reads TGTGCCAGCAGCCCGACCGGCGGAAAACTGTTTTTT. As protein: CASSPTGGKLFF. The chain has TRBV5-5 and TRBJ1-4; D gene ambiguous. The CDR3 is 12 residues long. Trimming took 4 bases from V and 10 from J, leaving 11 bases between them. From germline, CDR1 is SGHKS and CDR2 YYEKEE (reference sequence). Variable domain in full (rest from reference TRBV5-5 and TRBJ1-4): DAGVTQSPTHLIKTRGQQVTLRCSPISGHKSVSWYQQVLGQGPQFIFQYYEKEERGRGNFPDRFSARQFPNYSSELNVNALLLGDSALYLCASSPTGGKLFFGSGTQLSVL.

CDR3 residues: CASSKANGRESYEQYV. CDR3 nucleotides: TGTGCCAGCAGCAAGGCTAACGGGAGGGAATCCTACGAGCAGTACGTC. The chain employs TRBV21-1 and TRBJ2-7; the table's D gene call, TRBD2, was not cross checked with the DNA. TRBV21-1 is a recognized pseudogene. This CDR3 comprises 16 residues.

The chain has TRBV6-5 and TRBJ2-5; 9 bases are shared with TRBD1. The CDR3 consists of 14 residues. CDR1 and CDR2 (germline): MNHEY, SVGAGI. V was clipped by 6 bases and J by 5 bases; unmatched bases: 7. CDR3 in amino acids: CASSPGQGHETQYF. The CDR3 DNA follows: TGTGCCAGCAGCCCCGGACAGGGGCACGAGACCCAGTACTTC.

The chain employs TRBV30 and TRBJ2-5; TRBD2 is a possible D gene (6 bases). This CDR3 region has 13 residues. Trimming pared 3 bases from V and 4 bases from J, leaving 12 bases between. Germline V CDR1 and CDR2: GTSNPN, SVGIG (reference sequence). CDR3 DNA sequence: TGTGCCTGGAGGAGGCCCGGGGGAGAGACCCAGTACTTC. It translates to CAWRRPGGETQYF.

CDR3 bases: TGTGCCAGCAGCTTGTTTCAGGGGCCTACTGGAAACACCATATATTTT. Translating it yields CASSLFQGPTGNTIYF. The rearrangement uses TRBV5-5 and TRBJ1-3, with a tentative D call TRBD1 (6 bases). This CDR3 has 16 amino acids. The germline V and J ends were trimmed by 1 base and 2 bases, with 13 bases remaining between them. From germline, CDR1 is SGHKS and CDR2 YYEKEE (reference sequence).

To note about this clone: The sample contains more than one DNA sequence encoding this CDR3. CDR3 sequence: CASSLGLAGTGELFF. CDR3 DNA sequence: TGCGCCAGCAGCTTGGGTCTAGCGGGTACCGGGGAGCTGTTTTTT. This rearrangement joins TRBV5-1 to TRBJ2-2, with 8 bases identical to TRBD2. V lost 0 bases and J lost 5; bases outside the gene matches: 3. The germline gives CDR1 SGHRS, CDR2 YFSETQ. The CDR3 extends over 15 amino acids.

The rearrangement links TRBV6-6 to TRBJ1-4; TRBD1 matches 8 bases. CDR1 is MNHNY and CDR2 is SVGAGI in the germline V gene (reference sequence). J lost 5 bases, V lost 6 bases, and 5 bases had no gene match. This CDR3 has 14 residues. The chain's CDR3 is CASSLRQGNEKLFF. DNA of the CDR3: TGTGCCAGCAGCCTAAGACAGGGGAATGAAAAACTGTTTTTT.

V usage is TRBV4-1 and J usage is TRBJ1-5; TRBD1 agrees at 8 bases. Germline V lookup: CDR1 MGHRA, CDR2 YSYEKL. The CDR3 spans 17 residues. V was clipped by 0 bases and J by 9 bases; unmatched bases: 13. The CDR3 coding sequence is TGCGCCAGCAGCCAAGATTGGGGGACAGGCCGACCGGGGCCCCAGCATTTT. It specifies CASSQDWGTGRPGPQHF.

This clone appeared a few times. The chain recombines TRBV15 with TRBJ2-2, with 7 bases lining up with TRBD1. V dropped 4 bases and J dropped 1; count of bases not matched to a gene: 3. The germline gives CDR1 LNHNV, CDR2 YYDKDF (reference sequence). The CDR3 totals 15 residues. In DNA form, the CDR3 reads TGTGCCACCAGCACGGGACAGATGAACACCGGGGAGCTGTTTTTT. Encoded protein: CATSTGQMNTGELFF.

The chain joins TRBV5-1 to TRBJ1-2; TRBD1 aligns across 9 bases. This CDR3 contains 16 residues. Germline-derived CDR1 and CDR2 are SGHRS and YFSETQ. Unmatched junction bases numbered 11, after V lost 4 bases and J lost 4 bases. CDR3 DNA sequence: TGCGCCAGCAGCCAAAGGACAGGGGAGGAGGGCTATGGCTACACCTTC. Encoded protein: CASSQRTGEEGYGYTF.

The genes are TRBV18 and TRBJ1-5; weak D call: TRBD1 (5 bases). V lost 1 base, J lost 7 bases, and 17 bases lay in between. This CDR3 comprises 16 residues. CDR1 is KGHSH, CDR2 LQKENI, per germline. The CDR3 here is CASSPLGQAGDQPQHF. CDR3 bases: TGTGCCAGCTCACCACTTGGGCAGGCGGGGGACCAGCCCCAGCATTTT.

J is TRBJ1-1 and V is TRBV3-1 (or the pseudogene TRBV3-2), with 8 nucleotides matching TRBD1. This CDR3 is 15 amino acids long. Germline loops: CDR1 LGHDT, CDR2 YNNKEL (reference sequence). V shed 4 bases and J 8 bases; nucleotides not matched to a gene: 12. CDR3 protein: CASSPPSGTGGEAFF. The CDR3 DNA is TGTGCCAGCAGCCCGCCTTCCGGGACAGGTGGGGAAGCTTTCTTT.

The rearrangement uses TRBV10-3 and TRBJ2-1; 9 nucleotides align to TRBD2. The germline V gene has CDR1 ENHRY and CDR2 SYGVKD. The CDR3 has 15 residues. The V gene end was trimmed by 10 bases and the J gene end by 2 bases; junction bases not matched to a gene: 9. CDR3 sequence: CATLGASGAYNEQFF. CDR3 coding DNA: TGTGCCACCCTGGGCGCTAGCGGGGCCTACAATGAGCAGTTCTTC.

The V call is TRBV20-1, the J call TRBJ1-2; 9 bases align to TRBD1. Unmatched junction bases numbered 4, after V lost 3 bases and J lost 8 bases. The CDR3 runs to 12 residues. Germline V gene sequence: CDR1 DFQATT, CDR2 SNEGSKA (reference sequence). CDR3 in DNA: TGCAGTGCTAGTCGGACAGGGGAGGGCTACACCTTC. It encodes CSASRTGEGYTF.

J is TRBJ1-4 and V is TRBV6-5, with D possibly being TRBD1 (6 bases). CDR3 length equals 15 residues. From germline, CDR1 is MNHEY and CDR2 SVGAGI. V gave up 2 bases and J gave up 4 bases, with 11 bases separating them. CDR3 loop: CASSYGGPNNEKLFF. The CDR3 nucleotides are TGTGCCAGCAGTTACGGGGGCCCCAATAATGAAAAACTGTTTTTT.

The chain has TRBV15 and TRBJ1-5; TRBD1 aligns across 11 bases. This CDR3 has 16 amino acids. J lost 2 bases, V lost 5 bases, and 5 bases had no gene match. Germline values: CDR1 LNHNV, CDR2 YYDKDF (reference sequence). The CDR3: CATSLRTGGRNQPQHF. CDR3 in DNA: TGTGCCACCAGCCTGCGGACAGGGGGCCGCAATCAGCCCCAGCATTTT.

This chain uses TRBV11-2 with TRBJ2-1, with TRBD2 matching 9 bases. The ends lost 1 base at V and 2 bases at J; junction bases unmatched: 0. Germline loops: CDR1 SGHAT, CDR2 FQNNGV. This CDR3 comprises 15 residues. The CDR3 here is CASSLGTSAYNEQFF. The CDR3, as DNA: TGTGCCAGCAGCTTAGGGACTAGCGCCTACAATGAGCAGTTCTTC.

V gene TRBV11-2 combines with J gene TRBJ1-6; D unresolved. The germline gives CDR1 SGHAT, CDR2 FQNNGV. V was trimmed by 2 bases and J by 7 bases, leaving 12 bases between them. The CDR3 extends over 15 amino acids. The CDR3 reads CASSLRRTDNSPLHF. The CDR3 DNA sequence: TGTGCCAGCAGCTTAAGGAGGACGGACAATTCACCCCTCCACTTT.

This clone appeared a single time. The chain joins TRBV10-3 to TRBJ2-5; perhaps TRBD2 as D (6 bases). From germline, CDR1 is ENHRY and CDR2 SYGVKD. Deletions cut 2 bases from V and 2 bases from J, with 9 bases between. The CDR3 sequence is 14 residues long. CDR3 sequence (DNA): TGTGCCATCAGTGAGAGGAGGGGACAAGAGACCCAGTACTTC. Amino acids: CAISERRGQETQYF.

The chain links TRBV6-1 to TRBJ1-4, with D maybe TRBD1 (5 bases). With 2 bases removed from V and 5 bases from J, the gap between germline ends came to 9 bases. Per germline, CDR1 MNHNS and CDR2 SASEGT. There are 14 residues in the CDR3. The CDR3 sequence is CASSESWGNEKLFF. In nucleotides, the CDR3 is TGTGCCAGCAGTGAAAGCTGGGGCAATGAAAAACTGTTTTTT.

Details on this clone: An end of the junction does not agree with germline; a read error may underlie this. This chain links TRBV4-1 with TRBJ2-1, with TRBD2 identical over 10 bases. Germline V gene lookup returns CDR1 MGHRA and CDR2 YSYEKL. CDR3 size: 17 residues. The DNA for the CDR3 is TGCGCCAGCAACCAAGGCCCCACTAGCGGGGCCGTGAATGAGCAGTTCTTC. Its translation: CASNQGPTSGAVNEQFF.

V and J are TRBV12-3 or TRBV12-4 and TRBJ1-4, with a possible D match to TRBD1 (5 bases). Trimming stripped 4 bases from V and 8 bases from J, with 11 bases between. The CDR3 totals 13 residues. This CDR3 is CASSSDTWEKLFF. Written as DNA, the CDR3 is TGTGCCAGCAGTTCGGACACTTGGGAAAAACTGTTTTTT.

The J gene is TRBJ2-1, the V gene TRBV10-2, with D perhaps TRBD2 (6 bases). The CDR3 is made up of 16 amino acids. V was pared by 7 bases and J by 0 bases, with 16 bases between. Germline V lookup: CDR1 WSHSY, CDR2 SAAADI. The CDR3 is CASTRRGSHSYNEQFF. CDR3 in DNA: TGCGCCAGCACCCGCCGGGGGTCACACTCCTACAATGAGCAGTTCTTC.

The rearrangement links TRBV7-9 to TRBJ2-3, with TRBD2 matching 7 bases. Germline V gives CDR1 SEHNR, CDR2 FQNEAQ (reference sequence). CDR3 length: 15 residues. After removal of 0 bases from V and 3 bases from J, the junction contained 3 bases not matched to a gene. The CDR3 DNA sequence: TGTGCCAGCAGCTTAGCGGGGAGGGTGACAGATACGCAGTATTTT. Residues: CASSLAGRVTDTQYF.

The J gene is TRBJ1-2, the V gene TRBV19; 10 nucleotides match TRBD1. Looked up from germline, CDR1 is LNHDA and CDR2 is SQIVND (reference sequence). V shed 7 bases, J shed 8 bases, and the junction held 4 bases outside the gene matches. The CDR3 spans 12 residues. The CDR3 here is CASKGTGEGYTF. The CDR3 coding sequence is TGTGCCAGTAAGGGGACAGGGGAAGGCTACACCTTC.

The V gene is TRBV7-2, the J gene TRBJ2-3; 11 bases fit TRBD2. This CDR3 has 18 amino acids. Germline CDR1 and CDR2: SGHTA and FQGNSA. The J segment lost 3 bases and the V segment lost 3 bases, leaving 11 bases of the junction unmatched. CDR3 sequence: CASSLLAGGRMRTDTQYF. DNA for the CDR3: TGTGCCAGCAGCTTGTTAGCGGGAGGGCGGATGAGGACAGATACGCAGTATTTT.

This CDR3 reads CASSPGGGNEQFF. Here the CDR3 DNA reads TGTGCCAGCAGCCCAGGGGGCGGGAATGAGCAGTTCTTC. The gene calls are TRBV5-4 and TRBJ2-1; TRBD1 matches at 8 bases. CDR3 length: 13 residues. Trimming removed 4 bases from V and 7 bases from J; junction bases left unmatched: 4. The germline V gene encodes CDR1 SGHNT and CDR2 YYREEE (reference sequence).